What follows are 29 T cell receptor beta chains derived from one specimen sequenced in a study of cytomegalovirus exposure and HLA in healthy donors. The PCR contained 60 Vbeta and 13 Jbeta primers. The data were produced by immunoSEQ multiplex PCR, yet TCRdb's version contains in-frame clones alone and is incomplete. The table lists tens of thousands of clones, under 80% of them singletons. The sequenced material came from PBMCs. These receptors were collected from a man between 60 and 75 years old in good health and CMV-seropositive.

The chain couples TRBV27 to TRBJ1-5, with 9 positions matching TRBD1. The junction had 5 bases not matched to a gene; V was cut back by 6 bases and J by 5 bases. This CDR3 is 14 amino acids long. Germline CDR1 is MNHEY and CDR2 is SMNVEV (reference sequence). CDR3 sequence reads: CASSSGQGYQPQHF. In DNA, the CDR3 is TGTGCCAGCAGCTCGGGACAGGGATATCAGCCCCAGCATTTT.

This clone was counted a few times. The chain has TRBV25-1 and TRBJ2-5; 9 bases agree with TRBD1. CDR1 and CDR2 from the germline V gene are MGHDK and SYGVNS. The CDR3 spans 14 residues. Trimming at V came to 0 bases and at J to 7 bases, leaving 3 bases not matched to a gene. CDR3 region: CASSEYMGQGTQYF. DNA for the CDR3: TGTGCCAGCAGTGAATATATGGGACAGGGGACCCAGTACTTC.

The J gene is TRBJ1-1, the V gene TRBV7-9; 8 bases are a match to TRBD1. There are 15 residues in the CDR3. Trimming cost V 3 bases and J 5 bases; bases outside gene matches: 8. Germline V lookup: CDR1 SEHNR, CDR2 FQNEAQ (reference sequence). This CDR3 reads CASSFSDRGETEAFF. The CDR3 DNA is TGTGCCAGCAGCTTCTCCGACAGGGGAGAGACTGAAGCTTTCTTT.

This chain uses TRBV25-1 with TRBJ2-5, with a possible D match to TRBD1 (5 bases). V lost 4 bases, J lost 5 bases, and 17 bases lay in between. The CDR3 is 15 amino acids. Germline loops: CDR1 MGHDK, CDR2 SYGVNS. For the CDR3, the DNA is TGTGCCAGCAGTGTAAGGACAAACCCTTGGGAGACCCAGTACTTC. This gives the protein CASSVRTNPWETQYF.

V and J are TRBV5-8 and TRBJ2-1; D is perhaps TRBD1 (7 bases). Trimming took 5 bases from V and 9 from J, leaving 18 bases between them. Germline CDR1 SGHTS, CDR2 YDEGEE. The CDR3 loop spans 14 amino acids. CDR3 nucleotides: TGTGCCAGCAGGAGTACAGGGGCGGGGCGTGAGCAGTTCTTC. This codes for CASRSTGAGREQFF.

The chain is built from TRBV2 and TRBJ1-4, with a weak D call TRBD1 (5 bases). This CDR3 has 15 amino acids. Trimming took 1 base from V and 8 from J, leaving 14 bases between them. CDR1 and CDR2 (germline): SNHLY, FYNNEI. The CDR3 DNA reads as TGTGCCAGCAGTGAAGGGAGGGGACCGGGGGAAAAACTGTTTTTT. Translation gives CASSEGRGPGEKLFF.

This rearrangement joins TRBV9 to TRBJ1-5, with a possible D match to TRBD1 (5 bases). The germline V gene has CDR1 SGDLS and CDR2 YYNGEE. With 0 bases removed from V and 10 bases from J, the gap between germline ends came to 17 bases. The CDR3 contains 15 residues. CDR3 residues: CASSVAWGGERPQHF. In DNA, the CDR3 is TGTGCCAGCAGCGTAGCTTGGGGGGGTGAGAGACCCCAGCATTTT.

This rearrangement joins TRBV28 to TRBJ1-5; TRBD1 aligns across 7 bases. V shed 5 bases and J 2 bases; nucleotides not matched to a gene: 6. The length of the CDR3 is 15 residues. The germline gives CDR1 MDHEN, CDR2 SYDVKM. CDR3 sequence: CASSAQGTGNQPQHF. The CDR3, as DNA: TGTGCCAGCAGTGCACAGGGGACGGGCAATCAGCCCCAGCATTTT.

In nucleotides, the CDR3 is TGCGCCAGCAGCGCGAGCGGGGCGAACACCGGGGAGCTGTTTTTT. Residues: CASSASGANTGELFF. The chain recombines TRBV4-3 with TRBJ2-2; 7 bases map to TRBD2. The CDR3 extends over 15 amino acids. The V gene end was trimmed by 5 bases and the J gene end by 0 bases; junction bases not matched to a gene: 3. The germline V gene encodes CDR1 LGHNA and CDR2 YSLEER.

With respect to this clone: The conserved closing phenylalanine or tryptophan is absent in this CDR3, likely reflecting a read error. This chain connects TRBV19 to TRBJ2-7; 10 positions agree with TRBD1. The germline V gene encodes CDR1 LNHDA and CDR2 SQIVND (reference sequence). V was clipped by 3 bases and J by 2 bases; unmatched bases: 7. The CDR3 spans 16 residues. CDR3 sequence reads: CASSIGFGTGAYEQYL. The CDR3 DNA follows: TGTGCCAGTAGTATTGGTTTCGGGACAGGGGCCTACGAGCAGTACCTC.

Worth noting for this clone: A read error is likely, as this CDR3 ends without the conserved phenylalanine or tryptophan. The chain uses TRBV18 and TRBJ1-1; D is undetermined. CDR3 size: 13 residues. The germline CDR1 and CDR2 sequences are KGHSH and LQKENI. V dropped 5 bases and J dropped 1 base, with 8 bases sitting between them. CDR3 amino acids: CASSEQKNTEAFL. The CDR3 nucleotides read TGTGCCAGCTCAGAACAGAAGAACACTGAAGCTTTCCTT.

This clone was seen just once. The chain combines TRBV5-6 with TRBJ2-3; 8 nucleotides line up with TRBD1. The V gene end was trimmed by 3 bases and the J gene end by 0 bases; junction bases not matched to a gene: 6. Germline V gene lookup returns CDR1 SGHDT and CDR2 YYEEEE. This CDR3 comprises 16 residues. CDR3 loop: CASSSSRGLSTDTQYF. The CDR3 nucleotides read TGTGCCAGCAGCTCCAGCAGGGGGCTGAGCACAGATACGCAGTATTTT. Supplemented by reference TRBV5-6 and TRBJ2-3, the full variable domain reads DAGVTQSPTHLIKTRGQQVTLRCSPKSGHDTVSWYQQALGQGPQFIFQYYEEEERQRGNFPDRFSGHQFPNYSSELNVNALLLGDSALYLCASSSSRGLSTDTQYFGPGTRLTVL.

The chain couples TRBV5-6 to TRBJ2-2; 7 nucleotides line up with TRBD2. Germline V gene data show CDR1 as SGHDT and CDR2 as YYEEEE. Losses at the gene ends were 0 bases for V and 6 bases for J; bases not matched to a gene: 11. There are 17 residues in the CDR3. CDR3 DNA: TGTGCCAGCAGCTTGGATGGTCTAGCGGACACTCCCGGGGAGCTGTTTTTT. Amino acids: CASSLDGLADTPGELFF.

This chain joins TRBV4-1 and TRBJ2-7; the D gene is possibly TRBD1 (6 bases). Germline V gene lookup returns CDR1 MGHRA and CDR2 YSYEKL. CDR3 length: 14 amino acids. The V and J ends lost 0 bases and 3 bases respectively, with 9 bases between them. The chain's CDR3 is CASSQDSRGYEQYF. CDR3 sequence (DNA): TGCGCCAGCAGCCAAGATAGCAGGGGCTACGAGCAGTACTTC.

This chain uses TRBV4-3 with TRBJ1-4; D is undetermined. The CDR3 covers 17 residues. Germline-derived CDR1 and CDR2 are LGHNA and YSLEER. V lost 0 bases, J lost 3 bases, and 14 bases lay in between. Here the CDR3 DNA reads TGCGCCAGCAGCCAAGAATTGGAGGGCAGGCCTAATGAAAAACTGTTTTTT. This encodes CASSQELEGRPNEKLFF.

The chain links TRBV9 to TRBJ2-5, with 8 bases that match TRBD2. CDR1 is SGDLS and CDR2 is YYNGEE in the germline V gene. The CDR3 length is 15 residues. With 3 bases clipped from V and 1 base from J, the junction kept 5 bases outside the gene matches. The CDR3 nucleotides read TGTGCCAGCAGCGAGGAAGCGGGGGTCCAAGAGACCCAGTACTTC. Its protein product is CASSEEAGVQETQYF. Full variable domain (outside the CDR3, taken from reference TRBV9 and TRBJ2-5): DSGVTQTPKHLITATGQRVTLRCSPRSGDLSVYWYQQSLDQGLQFLIQYYNGEERAKGNILERFSAQQFPDLHSELNLSSLELGDSALYFCASSEEAGVQETQYFGPGTRLLVL.

J is TRBJ2-7 and V is TRBV28, with D perhaps matching TRBD1 (6 bases). With 7 bases removed from V and 3 bases from J, the gap between germline ends came to 13 bases. CDR1 is MDHEN and CDR2 is SYDVKM in the germline V gene. The CDR3 spans 13 residues. The CDR3 nucleotides are TGTGCCAGCAAAAGGGGACAAAACTACGAGCAGTACTTC. It is translated as CASKRGQNYEQYF.

The rearrangement links TRBV28 to TRBJ1-2; the D gene is possibly TRBD1 (5 bases). V lost 4 bases, J lost 8 bases, and 14 bases lay in between. Per the germline V gene, CDR1 is MDHEN and CDR2 is SYDVKM. This CDR3 spans 13 amino acids. The CDR3 coding sequence is TGTGCCAGCAGTTCGGACACCCGCGGAGGCTACACCTTC. This encodes CASSSDTRGGYTF.

The rearrangement uses TRBV11-2 and TRBJ2-3; a weak D match, TRBD2 (5 bases). This CDR3 has 13 amino acids. The V end lost 3 bases, the J end lost 4 bases, and 8 bases lay between the germline ends. Germline V CDR1 and CDR2: SGHAT, FQNNGV. CDR3 in amino acids: CASSLASSDTQYF. CDR3 bases: TGTGCCAGCAGCTTGGCTAGCTCAGATACGCAGTATTTT. The full variable domain, completed using reference TRBV11-2 and TRBJ2-3, is EAGVAQSPRYKIIEKRQSVAFWCNPISGHATLYWYQQILGQGPKLLIQFQNNGVVDDSQLPKDRFSAERLKGVDSTLKIQPAKLEDSAVYLCASSLASSDTQYFGPGTRLTVL.

The chain carries TRBV25-1 and TRBJ1-1; D unclear. There are 11 residues in the CDR3. Looked up from germline, CDR1 is MGHDK and CDR2 is SYGVNS. Trimming left V 5 bases short and J 5 bases short, with 6 bases between. In DNA form, the CDR3 reads TGTGCCAGCAGTCGAGGAACTGAAGCTTTCTTT. Its translation is CASSRGTEAFF.

This chain connects TRBV11-2 to TRBJ2-2, with no clear D. V was clipped by 2 bases and J by 8 bases, with 9 bases between them. The length of the CDR3 is 13 residues. Germline-derived CDR1 and CDR2 are SGHAT and FQNNGV. The chain's CDR3 is CASSLSSPGELFF. For the CDR3, the DNA is TGTGCCAGCAGCTTATCGAGTCCTGGGGAGCTGTTTTTT.

The V and J genes are TRBV6-5 and TRBJ1-2, with a tentative D call TRBD1 (6 bases). Trimming pared 6 bases from V and 8 bases from J, leaving 19 bases between. Germline V CDR1 and CDR2: MNHEY, SVGAGI. The CDR3 loop spans 14 amino acids. CDR3 region: CASRPLGGDPGYTF. The CDR3, as DNA: TGTGCCAGCAGGCCCCTAGGGGGGGACCCCGGCTACACCTTC.

V usage is TRBV28 and J usage is TRBJ1-1; TRBD1 aligns across 7 bases. The CDR3 length is 15 residues. Germline values: CDR1 MDHEN, CDR2 SYDVKM. V dropped 6 bases and J dropped 6; count of bases not matched to a gene: 13. The CDR3 DNA follows: TGTGCCAGCAGGACCGCCGGGACAGAACCGCCTGAAGCTTTCTTT. This encodes CASRTAGTEPPEAFF.

The chain uses TRBV29-1 and TRBJ2-1; no clear D gene. The V end lost 4 bases, the J end lost 2 bases, and 9 bases lay between the germline ends. The CDR3 runs to 13 residues. Looked up from germline, CDR1 is SQVTM and CDR2 is ANQGSEA. CDR3 DNA: TGCAGCGTTGGAAACAGCCCCTACAATGAGCAGTTCTTC. Its protein is CSVGNSPYNEQFF.

The chain is built from TRBV18 and TRBJ1-5; no clear D gene. Trimming shortened V by 3 bases and J by 5 bases, and 8 bases separated the two germline ends. Germline V gene sequence: CDR1 KGHSH, CDR2 LQKENI. The CDR3 runs 13 residues. This chain's CDR3 is CASSPQIDQPQHF. DNA for the CDR3: TGTGCCAGCTCACCCCAGATTGATCAGCCCCAGCATTTT.

V is TRBV7-3 and J is TRBJ2-2; 7 positions agree with TRBD1. V was pared by 9 bases and J by 5 bases, with 9 bases of the junction left unmatched. Germline CDR1 SGHTA, CDR2 FQGTGA. The CDR3 is made up of 14 amino acids. As DNA, the CDR3 is TGTGCCAGATACTACAGGGGTTTGACCGGGGAGCTGTTTTTT. Its translation is CARYYRGLTGELFF.

This clone was recorded once. The chain combines TRBV28 with TRBJ2-7; D is undetermined. Germline values: CDR1 MDHEN, CDR2 SYDVKM. This CDR3 spans 13 amino acids. Trimming stripped 4 bases from V and 5 bases from J, with 12 bases between. The CDR3 nucleotides read TGTGCCAGCAGTTCCTCCAGTTGGCACGAGCAGTACTTC. It is translated as CASSSSSWHEQYF.

The CDR3 region has the DNA TGTGCCAGGGCTACAGGGCATGGCTACACCTTC. Translation gives CARATGHGYTF. The J gene is TRBJ1-2, the V gene TRBV7-2, with D perhaps TRBD1 (6 bases). CDR3 length equals 11 residues. The V end was cut by 9 bases, the J end by 6 bases, with 11 bases between. Germline V gene lookup returns CDR1 SGHTA and CDR2 FQGNSA.

The gene calls are TRBV2 and TRBJ1-1; D ambiguous. Trimming took 6 bases from V and 0 from J, leaving 8 bases between them. The CDR3 totals 13 residues. Per germline, CDR1 SNHLY and CDR2 FYNNEI. The CDR3 sequence is CASRASMNTEAFF. CDR3 nucleotides: TGTGCCAGCAGAGCAAGCATGAACACTGAAGCTTTCTTT.